The entry below describes one TCR beta chain. Its cognate antigen has yet to be identified. For every CD8+ T cell subset, fewer than 350,000 cells were flow-sorted straight into RLT lysis buffer, and each subset was sorted in triplicate. Naive CD8+ T cells were defined stringently as CD45RO-CCR7+CD27+CD95- to exclude memory contaminants. Using standard density gradient centrifugation, peripheral blood mononuclear cells were isolated from buffy coats. A FACSAria III was used to flow-sort naive CXCR3-negative and CXCR3-positive CD8+ T cells. An RNeasy Mini Kit was used to extract total RNA from the sorted cells. The sample is drawn from a study of CXCR3-negative and CXCR3-positive naive CD8 T cells (dated by TCRdb to the late 2010s). The study in broad terms: In total, about 135 million TRB reads were obtained, corresponding to roughly 1.5 +/- 0.3 million reads per library. The diversity and physicochemical repertoire analyses included ten to eleven donors pooled from two independent experiments. Naive subsets from 5 or 6 donors and memory cells from 3 donors were included in the TRBV-TRBJ cluster analysis.

General study outcomes and caveats: Freshly isolated PBMCs were used for most assays because CXCR3 expression partially decreased after cryopreservation. TRBV-TRBJ usage was similar between naive CXCR3-negative and CXCR3-positive cells from the same donor, while memory cells showed distinct patterns. Surface CD5, linked to self-reactivity in mice, was comparable between naive subsets; TCR interaction strength was therefore also inferred from TRB CDR3 physicochemical properties. TRB CDR3s from CXCR3-positive naive cells showed higher hydrophobicity (lower Kidera factor 4), lower energy, and higher strength and volume indices than CXCR3-negative naive cells. Repertoire diversity was comparably high in both naive subsets but much lower in memory CD8+ T cells.

The CDR3 holds 13 amino acids from the cysteine to the phenylalanine. DNA is not recorded here. Via the germline V gene (reference sequence), CDR1 is SEHNR and CDR2 FQNEAQ. The run used a NextSeq 550. The Human TCR Profiling Kit (MiLaboratory) was used to make UMI-labeled 5' RACE TRB cDNA libraries. cDNA synthesis used the entire amount of extracted RNA, and PCR amplification then used the entire amount of cDNA produced. Libraries were prepared in parallel with an identical number of PCR cycles. Per the original workflow: About 48,000 +/- 9,800 unique UMI-labeled TRB cDNA molecules per library were extracted with MIGEC and MiXCR, with at least two reads per UMI required. On average, each library contained about 40,000 +/- 10,000 functional in-frame TRB CDR3 nucleotide clonotypes without stop codons. After each sample was downsampled to 5000 UMI-labeled TRB molecules, VDJtools was used to calculate diversity metrics such as normalized Shannon-Wiener and Chao1. Clonotype-size-weighted physicochemical properties of the central five CDR3 residues (interaction energy, strength, volume and Kidera factor 4) were computed in VDJtools. TCRdb reprocessed the reads, and each CDR3 protein sequence is entered once, without DNA. TCRdb's processing, not the authors', yielded these V and J calls. For this sample, the table gives over 55,000 distinct CDR3 sequences. About 4.9% of the sample comes from the top ten.

Here the chain combines TRBV7-9 and TRBJ2-7. Sequenced material: naive CXCR3+ CD8+ T cells from blood. Sample cell subset or site, as interpreted from the label and publication: CD45RO-CCR7+CD27+CD95- naive CD8+ T cells expressing CXCR3 (TNR3+). This TCR was sampled from a human donor in good health. Some clones in this sample may be carry-over from other donors' samples. The CDR3 loop reads CASSSGHSYEQYF.